These 10 T cell receptor beta chains were sequenced from one sample in a study of T-cell reconstitution after alpha-beta-depleted transplantation in children. A library of TCRbeta sequences, prepared with unique molecular identifiers, was generated. TCRdb redid the calling of the PCR reads with MiXCR, one entry per CDR3 protein. Among hundreds of thousands of distinct CDR3 sequences listed, around 12% were seen once. Specimen: PBMCs, collected before TCRalphabeta/CD19-depleted stem cell transplant. The receptors were sampled from a girl aged 2 to 9 with congenital amegakaryocytic thrombocytopenia, due to receive a stem cell transplant.

This clonotype was seen only once. The chain has TRBV7-9 and TRBJ1-1; no reliable D call. The CDR3 covers 13 residues. With 5 bases removed from V and 7 bases from J, the gap between germline ends came to 14 bases. CDR1 and CDR2 (germline): SEHNR, FQNEAQ (reference sequence). The CDR3 sequence: CASSPADTHEAFF. DNA of the CDR3: TGTGCCAGCAGCCCAGCTGACACCCATGAAGCTTTCTTT. Supplemented by reference TRBV7-9 and TRBJ1-1, the full variable domain reads DTGVSQNPRHKITKRGQNVTFRCDPISEHNRLYWYRQTLGQGPEFLTYFQNEAQLEKSRLLSDRFSAERPKGSFSTLEIQRTEQGDSAMYLCASSPADTHEAFFGQGTRLTVV.

This clonotype was observed a few times. This chain uses TRBV15 with TRBJ2-7; D ambiguous. Germline CDR1 is LNHNV and CDR2 is YYDKDF (reference sequence). The CDR3 sequence is 11 residues long. V was cut by 8 bases and J by 4 bases, with 9 bases left in between. The CDR3 DNA reads TGTGCCACCTCCCTGGGGTACGAGCAGTACTTC. Translating it yields CATSLGYEQYF.

The sample holds many counts of this clonotype. The chain is built from TRBV7-3 and TRBJ1-1; D is ambiguous. CDR1 is SGHTA and CDR2 is FQGTGA in the germline V gene. V dropped 0 bases and J dropped 1 base, with 3 bases sitting between them. This CDR3 region has 13 residues. This chain's CDR3 is CASSLTQNTEAFF. CDR3 nucleotide sequence: TGTGCCAGCAGCTTAACACAGAACACTGAAGCTTTCTTT.

This clonotype was observed a few times. The V call is TRBV20-1, the J call TRBJ2-1; D possibly corresponds to TRBD1 (6 bases). The germline V and J ends were trimmed by 3 bases and 4 bases, with 16 bases remaining between them. The CDR3 is made up of 15 amino acids. CDR1 and CDR2 from the germline V gene are DFQATT and SNEGSKA (reference sequence). The CDR3 spells CSASSGGGNYNEQFF. The DNA of the CDR3 is TGCAGTGCTAGCTCTGGGGGCGGAAATTACAATGAGCAGTTCTTC.

This chain connects TRBV7-9 to TRBJ2-7; D call uncertain. Germline loops: CDR1 SEHNR, CDR2 FQNEAQ (reference sequence). The germline V and J ends were trimmed by 2 bases and 10 bases, with 12 bases remaining between them. CDR3 size: 12 residues. The CDR3 coding sequence is TGTGCCAGCAGCTTAAATTGGGCAGTTCAGTACTTC. This codes for CASSLNWAVQYF.

Turning to this clonotype: This sequence may be a read error, since a much larger clone differs from it by one base. The chain links TRBV10-3 to TRBJ1-3; D uncertain. This CDR3 has 15 residues. Germline V gene sequence: CDR1 ENHRY, CDR2 SYGVKD. V dropped 6 bases and J dropped 2 bases, with 14 bases sitting between them. Here the CDR3 reads CAISPTMSAGNTIYF. The CDR3 region has the DNA TGTGCCATCAGCCCGACAATGAGCGCTGGAAACACCATATATTTT.

This clonotype was observed a handful of times. This chain connects TRBV7-9 to TRBJ2-2; D ambiguous. CDR1 is SEHNR and CDR2 is FQNEAQ in the germline V gene (reference sequence). The CDR3 is 14 amino acids. Trimming stripped 1 base from V and 7 bases from J, with 10 bases between. The CDR3: CASSLVIHHGELFF. Written as DNA, the CDR3 is TGTGCCAGCAGCTTAGTAATCCACCACGGGGAGCTGTTTTTT.

In its sample, this clonotype was seen a few times. This chain connects TRBV2 to TRBJ2-3; no clear D gene. V lost 8 bases and J lost 1, with 13 bases in between. The V gene's germline CDR1 is SNHLY and CDR2 FYNNEI. The CDR3 totals 14 residues. The CDR3 DNA sequence: TGTGCCAGCGTGGGTATTGGTGGCACAGATACGCAGTATTTT. It specifies CASVGIGGTDTQYF.

This sequence joins TRBV18 and TRBJ2-3; 9 positions match TRBD2. Germline-derived CDR1 and CDR2 are KGHSH and LQKENI. CDR3 size: 15 residues. V lost 8 bases to trimming and J lost 3 bases; unmatched junction nucleotides: 9. The CDR3 DNA sequence: TGTGCCAGCCGCAACTTAGCGGGAGATACAGATACGCAGTATTTT. Amino acid sequence: CASRNLAGDTDTQYF.

This clonotype occurred a few times. V gene TRBV12-3 or TRBV12-4 combines with J gene TRBJ2-2, with 15 bases fitting TRBD2. This CDR3 spans 19 amino acids. Trimming at V came to 7 bases and at J to 0 bases, leaving 9 bases not matched to a gene. This CDR3 reads CASTERGLAGGPNTGELFF. CDR3 coding DNA: TGTGCCAGCACCGAACGAGGACTAGCGGGAGGGCCGAACACCGGGGAGCTGTTTTTT.